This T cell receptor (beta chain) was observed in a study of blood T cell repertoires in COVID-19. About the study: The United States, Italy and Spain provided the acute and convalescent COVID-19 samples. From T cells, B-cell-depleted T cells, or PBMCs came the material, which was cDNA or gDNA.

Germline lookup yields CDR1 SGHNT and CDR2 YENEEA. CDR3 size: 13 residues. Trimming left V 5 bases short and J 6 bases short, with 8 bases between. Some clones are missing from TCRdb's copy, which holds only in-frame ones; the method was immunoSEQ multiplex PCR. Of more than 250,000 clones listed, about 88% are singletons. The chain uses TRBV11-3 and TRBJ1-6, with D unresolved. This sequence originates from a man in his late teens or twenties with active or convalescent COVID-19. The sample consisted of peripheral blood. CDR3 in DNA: TGTGCCAGCAGCGTAGGGAGTAATTCACCCCTCCACTTT. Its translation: CASSVGSNSPLHF.